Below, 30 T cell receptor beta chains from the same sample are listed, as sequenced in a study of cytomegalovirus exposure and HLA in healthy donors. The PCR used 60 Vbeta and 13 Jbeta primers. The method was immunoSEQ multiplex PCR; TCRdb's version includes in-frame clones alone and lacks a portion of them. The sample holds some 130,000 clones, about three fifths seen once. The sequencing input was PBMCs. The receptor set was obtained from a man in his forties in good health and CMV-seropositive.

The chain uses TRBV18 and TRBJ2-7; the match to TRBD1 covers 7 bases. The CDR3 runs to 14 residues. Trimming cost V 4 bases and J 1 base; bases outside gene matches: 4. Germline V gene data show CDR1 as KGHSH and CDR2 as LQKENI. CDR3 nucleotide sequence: TGTGCCAGCTCACAAGGACAGGCGTCCTACGAGCAGTACTTC. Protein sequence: CASSQGQASYEQYF.

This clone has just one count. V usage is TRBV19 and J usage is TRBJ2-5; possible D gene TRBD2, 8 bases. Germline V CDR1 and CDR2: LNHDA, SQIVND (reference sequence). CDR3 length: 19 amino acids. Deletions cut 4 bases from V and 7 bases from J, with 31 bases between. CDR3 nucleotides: TGTGCCAGTAGTACCCATAGGGGGCGGGGGGAGCTTTGGGATGTGACCCAGTACTTC. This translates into CASSTHRGRGELWDVTQYF.

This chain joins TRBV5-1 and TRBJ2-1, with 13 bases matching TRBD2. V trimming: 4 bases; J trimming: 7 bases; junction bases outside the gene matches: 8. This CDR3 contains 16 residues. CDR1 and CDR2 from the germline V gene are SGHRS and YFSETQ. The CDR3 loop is CASSPSGTSGMNEQFF. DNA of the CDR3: TGCGCCAGCAGCCCGTCCGGGACTAGCGGGATGAATGAGCAGTTCTTC.

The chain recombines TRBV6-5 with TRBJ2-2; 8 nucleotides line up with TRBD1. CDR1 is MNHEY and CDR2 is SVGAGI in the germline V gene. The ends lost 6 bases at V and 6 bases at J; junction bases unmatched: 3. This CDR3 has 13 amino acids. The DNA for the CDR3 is TGTGCCAGCAGGAAACAGGGGGCCGGGGAGCTGTTTTTT. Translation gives CASRKQGAGELFF.

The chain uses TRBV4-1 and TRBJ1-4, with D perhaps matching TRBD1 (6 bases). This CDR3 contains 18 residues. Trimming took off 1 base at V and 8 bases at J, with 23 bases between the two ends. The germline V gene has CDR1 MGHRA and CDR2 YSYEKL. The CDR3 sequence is CASSQGKNKGGGEEKLFF. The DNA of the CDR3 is TGCGCCAGCAGCCAAGGTAAAAACAAAGGGGGGGGCGAGGAAAAACTGTTTTTT.

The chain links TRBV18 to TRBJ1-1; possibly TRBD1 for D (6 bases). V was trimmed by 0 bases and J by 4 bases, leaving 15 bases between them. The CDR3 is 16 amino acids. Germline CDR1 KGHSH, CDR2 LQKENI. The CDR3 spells CASSPPSTGWVTEAFF. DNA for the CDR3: TGTGCCAGCTCACCACCGTCCACAGGGTGGGTCACTGAAGCTTTCTTT. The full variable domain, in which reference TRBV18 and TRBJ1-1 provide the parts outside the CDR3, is NAGVMQNPRHLVRRRGQEARLRCSPMKGHSHVYWYRQLPEEGLKFMVYLQKENIIDESGMPKERFSAEFPKEGPSILRIQQVVRGDSAAYFCASSPPSTGWVTEAFFGQGTRLTVV.

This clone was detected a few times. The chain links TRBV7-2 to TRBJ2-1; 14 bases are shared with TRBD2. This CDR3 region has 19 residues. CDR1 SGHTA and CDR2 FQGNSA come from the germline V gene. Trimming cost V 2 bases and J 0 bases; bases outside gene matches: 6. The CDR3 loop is CASSLRGLAGGNSYNEQFF. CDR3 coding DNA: TGTGCCAGCAGCTTACGAGGACTAGCGGGAGGAAACTCCTACAATGAGCAGTTCTTC.

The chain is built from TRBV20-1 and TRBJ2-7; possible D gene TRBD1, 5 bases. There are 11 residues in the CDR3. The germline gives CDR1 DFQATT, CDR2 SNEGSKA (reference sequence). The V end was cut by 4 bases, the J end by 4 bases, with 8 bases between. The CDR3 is CSAKRQYEQYF. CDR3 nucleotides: TGCAGTGCTAAACGACAGTACGAGCAGTACTTC.

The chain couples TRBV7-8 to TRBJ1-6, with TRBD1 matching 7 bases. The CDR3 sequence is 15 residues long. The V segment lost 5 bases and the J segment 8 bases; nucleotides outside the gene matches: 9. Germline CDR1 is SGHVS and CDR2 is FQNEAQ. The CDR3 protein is CASSQTGQPYSPLHF. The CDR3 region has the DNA TGTGCCAGCAGCCAAACGGGACAGCCGTATTCACCCCTCCACTTT.

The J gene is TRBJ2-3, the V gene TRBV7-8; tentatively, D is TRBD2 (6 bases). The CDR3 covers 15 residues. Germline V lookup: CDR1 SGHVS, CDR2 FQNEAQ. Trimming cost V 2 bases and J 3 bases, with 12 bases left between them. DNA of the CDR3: TGTGCCAGCAGCTTATTCCTAGCGTCGACAGATACGCAGTATTTT. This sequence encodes CASSLFLASTDTQYF. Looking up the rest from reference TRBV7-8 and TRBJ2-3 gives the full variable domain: GAGVSQSPRYKVAKRGQDVALRCDPISGHVSLFWYQQALGQGPEFLTYFQNEAQLDKSGLPSDRFFAERPEGSVSTLKIQRTQQEDSAVYLCASSLFLASTDTQYFGPGTRLTVL.

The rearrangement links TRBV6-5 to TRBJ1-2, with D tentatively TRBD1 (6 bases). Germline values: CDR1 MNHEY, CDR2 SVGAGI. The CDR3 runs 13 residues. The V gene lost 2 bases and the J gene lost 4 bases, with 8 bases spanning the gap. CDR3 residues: CASSYGGPYGYTF. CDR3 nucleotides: TGTGCCAGCAGTTACGGGGGCCCCTATGGCTACACCTTC.

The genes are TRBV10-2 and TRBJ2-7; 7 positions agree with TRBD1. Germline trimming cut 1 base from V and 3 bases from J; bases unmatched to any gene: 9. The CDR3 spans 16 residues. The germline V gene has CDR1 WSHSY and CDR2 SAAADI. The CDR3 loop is CASSEYSTGTYYEQYF. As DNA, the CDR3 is TGCGCCAGCAGTGAGTATTCGACAGGGACGTACTACGAGCAGTACTTC.

CDR3 nucleotides: TGTGCCAGCAGTGAATCTAGCGGGGGGAGCACAGATACGCAGTATTTT. Amino acids: CASSESSGGSTDTQYF. The chain combines TRBV6-1 with TRBJ2-3; TRBD2 agrees at 11 bases. CDR1 is MNHNS and CDR2 is SASEGT in the germline V gene. The CDR3 runs 16 residues. Germline trimming cut 2 bases from V and 0 bases from J; bases unmatched to any gene: 1.

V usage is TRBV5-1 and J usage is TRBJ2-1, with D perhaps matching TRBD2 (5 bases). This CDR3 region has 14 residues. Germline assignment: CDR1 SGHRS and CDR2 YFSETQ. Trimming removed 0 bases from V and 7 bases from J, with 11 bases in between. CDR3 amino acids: CASSLGLVANEQFF. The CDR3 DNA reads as TGCGCCAGCAGCTTGGGCCTAGTAGCGAATGAGCAGTTCTTC.

In DNA, the CDR3 is TGTGCCAGCAGTCCAGGGGGCCGCTCAACTAATGAAAAACTGTTTTTT. As protein: CASSPGGRSTNEKLFF. The rearrangement links TRBV6-6 to TRBJ1-4; 8 bases agree with TRBD1. The V segment lost 5 bases and the J segment 0 bases; nucleotides outside the gene matches: 5. Germline V gene lookup returns CDR1 MNHNY and CDR2 SVGAGI (reference sequence). The CDR3 contains 16 residues.

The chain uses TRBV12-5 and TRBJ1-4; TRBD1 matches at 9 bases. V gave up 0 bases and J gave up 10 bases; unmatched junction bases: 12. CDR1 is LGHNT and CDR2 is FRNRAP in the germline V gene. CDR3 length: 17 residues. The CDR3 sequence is CASGLVHSTGGYGKLFF. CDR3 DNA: TGTGCTAGTGGTTTGGTACATTCGACAGGGGGATACGGAAAACTGTTTTTT.

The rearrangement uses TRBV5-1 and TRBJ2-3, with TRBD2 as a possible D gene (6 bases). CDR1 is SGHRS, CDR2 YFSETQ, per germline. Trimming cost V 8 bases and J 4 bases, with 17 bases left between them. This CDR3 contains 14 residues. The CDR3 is CASEGSPSADTQYF. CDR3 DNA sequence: TGCGCCAGTGAGGGGTCTCCTAGCGCAGATACGCAGTATTTT.

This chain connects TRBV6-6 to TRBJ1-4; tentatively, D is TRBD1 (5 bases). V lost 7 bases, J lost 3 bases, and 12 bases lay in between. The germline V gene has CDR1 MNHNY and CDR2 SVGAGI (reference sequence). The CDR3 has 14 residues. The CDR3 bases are TGTGCCAGCATCCACGGGGGAGCTAATGAAAAACTGTTTTTT. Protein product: CASIHGGANEKLFF.

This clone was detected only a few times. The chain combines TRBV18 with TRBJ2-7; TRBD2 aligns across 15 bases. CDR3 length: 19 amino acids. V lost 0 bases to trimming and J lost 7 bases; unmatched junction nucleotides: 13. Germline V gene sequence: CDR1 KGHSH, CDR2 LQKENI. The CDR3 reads CASSPPGTSGGMRTKEQYF. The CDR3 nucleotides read TGTGCCAGCTCACCACCCGGGACTAGCGGGGGGATGCGTACGAAGGAGCAGTACTTC.

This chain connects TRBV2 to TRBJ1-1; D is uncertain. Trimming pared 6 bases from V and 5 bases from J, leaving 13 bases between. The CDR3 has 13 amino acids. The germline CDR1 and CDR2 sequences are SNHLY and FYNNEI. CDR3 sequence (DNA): TGTGCCAGCAGCGCCCGGGGTGGTACTGAAGCTTTCTTT. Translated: CASSARGGTEAFF.

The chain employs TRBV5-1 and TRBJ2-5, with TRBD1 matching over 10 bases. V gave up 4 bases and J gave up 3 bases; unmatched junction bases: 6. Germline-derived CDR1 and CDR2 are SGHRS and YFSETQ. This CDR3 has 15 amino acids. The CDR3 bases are TGCGCCAGCAGCCTGACAGGGGGCCAGGAAGAGACCCAGTACTTC. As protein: CASSLTGGQEETQYF.

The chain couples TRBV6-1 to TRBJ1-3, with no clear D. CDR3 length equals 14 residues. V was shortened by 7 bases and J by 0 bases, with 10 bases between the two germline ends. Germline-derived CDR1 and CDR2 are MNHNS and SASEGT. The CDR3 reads CASIRVYSGNTIYF. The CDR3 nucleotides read TGTGCCAGCATCCGGGTCTACTCTGGAAACACCATATATTTT.

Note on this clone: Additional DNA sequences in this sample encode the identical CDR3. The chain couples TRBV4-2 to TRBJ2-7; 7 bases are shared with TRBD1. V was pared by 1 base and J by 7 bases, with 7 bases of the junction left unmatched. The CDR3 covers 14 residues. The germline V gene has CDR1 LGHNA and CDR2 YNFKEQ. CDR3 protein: CASSQGLGGREQYF. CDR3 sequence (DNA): TGTGCCAGCAGCCAAGGTCTAGGGGGCCGTGAGCAGTACTTC.

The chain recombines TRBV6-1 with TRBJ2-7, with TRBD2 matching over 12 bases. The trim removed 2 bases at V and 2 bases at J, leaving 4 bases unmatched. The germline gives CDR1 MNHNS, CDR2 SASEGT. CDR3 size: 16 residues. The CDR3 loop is CASSEMRTSGAYEQYF. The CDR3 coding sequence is TGTGCCAGCAGTGAAATGAGGACTAGCGGGGCCTACGAGCAGTACTTC.

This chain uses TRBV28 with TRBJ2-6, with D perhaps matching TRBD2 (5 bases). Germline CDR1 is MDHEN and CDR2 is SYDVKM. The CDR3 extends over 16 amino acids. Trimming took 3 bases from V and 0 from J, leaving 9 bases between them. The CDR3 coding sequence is TGTGCCAGCAGTTTTAGCGAGAGCTCTGGGGCCAACGTCCTGACTTTC. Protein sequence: CASSFSESSGANVLTF. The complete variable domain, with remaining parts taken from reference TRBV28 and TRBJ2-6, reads DVKVTQSSRYLVKRTGEKVFLECVQDMDHENMFWYRQDPGLGLRLIYFSYDVKMKEKGDIPEGYSVSREKKERFSLILESASTNQTSMYLCASSFSESSGANVLTFGAGSRLTVL.

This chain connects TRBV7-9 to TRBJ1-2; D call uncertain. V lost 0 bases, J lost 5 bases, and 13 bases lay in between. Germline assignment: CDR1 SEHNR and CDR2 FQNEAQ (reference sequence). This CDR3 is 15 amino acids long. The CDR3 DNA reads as TGTGCCAGCAGCTTAGCGCTGACTTTACAATATGGCTACACCTTC. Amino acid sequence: CASSLALTLQYGYTF. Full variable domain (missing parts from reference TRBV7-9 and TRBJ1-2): DTGVSQNPRHKITKRGQNVTFRCDPISEHNRLYWYRQTLGQGPEFLTYFQNEAQLEKSRLLSDRFSAERPKGSFSTLEIQRTEQGDSAMYLCASSLALTLQYGYTFGSGTRLTVV.

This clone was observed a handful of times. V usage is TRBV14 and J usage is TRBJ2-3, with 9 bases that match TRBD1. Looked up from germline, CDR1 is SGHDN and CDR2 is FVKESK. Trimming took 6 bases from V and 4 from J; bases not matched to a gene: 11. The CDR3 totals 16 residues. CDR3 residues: CASRPLPGQGSDTQYF. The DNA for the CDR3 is TGTGCCAGCAGGCCTCTTCCGGGACAGGGTTCAGATACGCAGTATTTT. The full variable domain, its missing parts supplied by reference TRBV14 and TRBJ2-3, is EAGVTQFPSHSVIEKGQTVTLRCDPISGHDNLYWYRRVMGKEIKFLLHFVKESKQDESGMPNNRFLAERTGGTYSTLKVQPAELEDSGVYFCASRPLPGQGSDTQYFGPGTRLTVL.

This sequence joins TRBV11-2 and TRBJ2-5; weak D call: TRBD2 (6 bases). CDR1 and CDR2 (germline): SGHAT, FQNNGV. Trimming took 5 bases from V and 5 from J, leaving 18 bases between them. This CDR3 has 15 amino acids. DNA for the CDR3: TGTGCCAGCAGCCGCTACTGGGCAGGGAGGGAGACCCAGTACTTC. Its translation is CASSRYWAGRETQYF.

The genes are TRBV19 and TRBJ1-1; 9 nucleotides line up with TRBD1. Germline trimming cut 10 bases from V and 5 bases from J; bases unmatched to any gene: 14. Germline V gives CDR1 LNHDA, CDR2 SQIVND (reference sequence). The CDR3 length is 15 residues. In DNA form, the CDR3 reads TGTGCCACGAAAATTACAGGGGGCGCGGGTACTGAAGCTTTCTTT. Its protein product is CATKITGGAGTEAFF.

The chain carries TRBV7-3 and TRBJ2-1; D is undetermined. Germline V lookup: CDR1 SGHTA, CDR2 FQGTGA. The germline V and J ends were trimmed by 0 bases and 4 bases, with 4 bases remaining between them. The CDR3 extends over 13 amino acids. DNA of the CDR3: TGTGCCAGCAGCTTAACAGCTTACAATGAGCAGTTCTTC. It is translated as CASSLTAYNEQFF.